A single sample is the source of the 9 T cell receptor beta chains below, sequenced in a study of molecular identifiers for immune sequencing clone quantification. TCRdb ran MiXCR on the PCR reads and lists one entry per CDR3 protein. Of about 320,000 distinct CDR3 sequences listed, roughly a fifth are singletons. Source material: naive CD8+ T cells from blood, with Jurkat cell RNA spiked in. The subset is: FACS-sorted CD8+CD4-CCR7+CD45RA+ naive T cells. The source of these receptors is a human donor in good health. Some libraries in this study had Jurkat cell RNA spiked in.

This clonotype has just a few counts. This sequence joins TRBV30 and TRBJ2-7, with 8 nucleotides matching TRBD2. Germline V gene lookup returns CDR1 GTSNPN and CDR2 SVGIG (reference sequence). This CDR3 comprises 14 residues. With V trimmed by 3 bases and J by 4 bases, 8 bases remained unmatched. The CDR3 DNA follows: TGTGCCTGGAGAATGCGGGGGGTTAGGTACGAGCAGTACTTC. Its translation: CAWRMRGVRYEQYF. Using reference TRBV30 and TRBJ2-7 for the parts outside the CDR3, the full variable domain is SQTIHQWPATLVQPVGSPLSLECTVEGTSNPNLYWYRQAAGRGLQLLFYSVGIGQISSEVPQNLSASRPQDRQFILSSKKLLLSDSGFYLCAWRMRGVRYEQYFGPGTRLTVT.

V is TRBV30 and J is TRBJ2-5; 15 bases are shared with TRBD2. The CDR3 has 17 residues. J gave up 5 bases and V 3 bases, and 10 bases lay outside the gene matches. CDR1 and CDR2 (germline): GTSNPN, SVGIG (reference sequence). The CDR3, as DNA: TGTGCCTGGAGGGACACCGGGACTAGCGGGGGGCTTGAGACCCAGTACTTC. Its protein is CAWRDTGTSGGLETQYF.

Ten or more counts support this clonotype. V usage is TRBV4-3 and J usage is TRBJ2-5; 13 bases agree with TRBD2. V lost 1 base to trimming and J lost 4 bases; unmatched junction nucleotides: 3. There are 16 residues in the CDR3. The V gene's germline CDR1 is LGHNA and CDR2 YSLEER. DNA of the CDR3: TGCGCCAGCAGCCAAGGACTAGCGGGAGGTTCAGAGACCCAGTACTTC. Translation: CASSQGLAGGSETQYF.

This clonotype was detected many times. The CDR3 nucleotides read TGTGCCAGCAGCCCCGGTCAGGGAGGTGATCAGCCCCAGCATTTT. Translated: CASSPGQGGDQPQHF. The chain recombines TRBV7-9 with TRBJ1-5; weak D call: TRBD1 (5 bases). This CDR3 is 15 amino acids long. V was shortened by 5 bases and J by 5 bases, with 16 bases between the two germline ends. From germline, CDR1 is SEHNR and CDR2 FQNEAQ (reference sequence).

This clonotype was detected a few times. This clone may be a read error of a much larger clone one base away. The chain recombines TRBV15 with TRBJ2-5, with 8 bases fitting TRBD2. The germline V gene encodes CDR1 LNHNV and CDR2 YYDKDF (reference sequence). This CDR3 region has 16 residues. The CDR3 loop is CATSTAGGAIQETRYF. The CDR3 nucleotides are TGTGCCACCAGCACAGCCGGGGGGGCAATACAAGAGACCCGGTACTTC.

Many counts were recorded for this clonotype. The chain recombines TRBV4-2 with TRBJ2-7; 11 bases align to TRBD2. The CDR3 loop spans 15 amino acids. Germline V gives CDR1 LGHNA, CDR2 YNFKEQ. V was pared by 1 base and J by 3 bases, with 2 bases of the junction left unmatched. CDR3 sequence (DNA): TGTGCCAGCAGCCAAGGACTAGCGGGACGCTACGAGCAGTACTTC. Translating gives CASSQGLAGRYEQYF.

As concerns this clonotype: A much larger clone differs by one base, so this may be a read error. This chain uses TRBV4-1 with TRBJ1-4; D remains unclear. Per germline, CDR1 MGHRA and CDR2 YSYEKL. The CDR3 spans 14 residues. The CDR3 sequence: CAGSQQMDNEKLFF. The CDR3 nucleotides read TGCGCCGGCAGCCAGCAGATGGACAATGAAAAACTGTTTTTT.

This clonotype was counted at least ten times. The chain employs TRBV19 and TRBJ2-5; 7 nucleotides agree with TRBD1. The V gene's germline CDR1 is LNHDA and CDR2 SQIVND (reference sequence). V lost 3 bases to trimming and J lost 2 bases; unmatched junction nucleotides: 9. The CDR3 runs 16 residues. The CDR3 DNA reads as TGTGCCAGTAGTATTTCGCTGGGGACAGCACAAGAGACCCAGTACTTC. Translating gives CASSISLGTAQETQYF.

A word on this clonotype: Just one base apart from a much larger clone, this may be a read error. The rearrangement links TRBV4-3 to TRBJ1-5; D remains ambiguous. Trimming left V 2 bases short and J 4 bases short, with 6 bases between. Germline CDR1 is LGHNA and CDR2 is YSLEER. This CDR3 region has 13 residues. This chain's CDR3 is CASSQLVNQPQHF. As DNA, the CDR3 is TGCGCCAGCAGCCAATTGGTGAATCAGCCCCAGCATTTT.